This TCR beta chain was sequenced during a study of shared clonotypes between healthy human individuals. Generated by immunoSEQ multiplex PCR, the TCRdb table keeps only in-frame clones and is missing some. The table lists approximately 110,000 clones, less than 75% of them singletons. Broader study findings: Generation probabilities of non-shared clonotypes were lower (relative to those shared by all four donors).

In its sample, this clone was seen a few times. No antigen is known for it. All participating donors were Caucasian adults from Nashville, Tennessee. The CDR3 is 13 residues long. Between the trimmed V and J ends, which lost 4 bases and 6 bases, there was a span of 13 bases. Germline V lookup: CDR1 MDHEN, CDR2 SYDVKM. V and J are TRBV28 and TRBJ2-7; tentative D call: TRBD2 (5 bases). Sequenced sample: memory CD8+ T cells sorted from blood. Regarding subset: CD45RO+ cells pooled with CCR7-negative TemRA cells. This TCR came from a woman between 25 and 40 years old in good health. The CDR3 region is CASSSQASIEQYF. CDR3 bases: TGTGCCAGCAGTTCCCAGGCTAGCATCGAGCAGTACTTC.